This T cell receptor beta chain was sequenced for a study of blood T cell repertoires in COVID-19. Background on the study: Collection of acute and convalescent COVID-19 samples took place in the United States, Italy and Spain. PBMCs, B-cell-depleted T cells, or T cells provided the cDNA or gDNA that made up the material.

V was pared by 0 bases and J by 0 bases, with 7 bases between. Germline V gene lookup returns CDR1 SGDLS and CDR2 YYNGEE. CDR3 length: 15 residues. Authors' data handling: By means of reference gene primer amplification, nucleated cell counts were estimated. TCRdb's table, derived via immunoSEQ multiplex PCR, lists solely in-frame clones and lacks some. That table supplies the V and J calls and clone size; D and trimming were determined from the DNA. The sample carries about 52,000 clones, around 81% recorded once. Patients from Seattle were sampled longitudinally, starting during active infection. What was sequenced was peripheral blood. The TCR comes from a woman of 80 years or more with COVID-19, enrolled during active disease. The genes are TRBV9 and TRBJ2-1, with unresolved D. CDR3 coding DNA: TGTGCCAGCAGCGTAGAAGCGTTCTCCTACAATGAGCAGTTCTTC. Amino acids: CASSVEAFSYNEQFF.